This TCR beta chain emerged from a study of shared clonotypes between healthy human individuals. Broader study findings: Sharing across four donors was highest in naive CD4 (around 5%) and lowest in memory CD8 (roughly 0.4%).

Produced via immunoSEQ multiplex PCR; TCRdb's table is partial and in-frame only. Here the sample spans 2 million to 2.5 million clones, approximately 96% being singletons. Trimming removed 0 bases from V and 3 bases from J, with 11 bases in between. The CDR3 is made up of 16 amino acids. CDR1 is KGHSH, CDR2 LQKENI, per germline. For this clone: No antigen is known for it.

The CD4+ fraction was divided into a CD45RA+ naive subset and a CD45RA-negative memory subset. This TCR was recovered from a man aged 18 to 30 in good health. The specimen sequenced was naive CD4+ T cells sorted from blood. Subset reported: CD45RA+ positively selected. This rearrangement joins TRBV18 to TRBJ2-2; a weak D match, TRBD2 (6 bases). The CDR3 DNA reads TGTGCCAGCTCACCACCGGCTAGCGTAGACACCGGGGAGCTGTTTTTT. It encodes CASSPPASVDTGELFF.